The next 29 T cell receptor beta chains were all read from a single sample in a study of control samples from healthy donors and cancer patients. Profiled with immunoSEQ multiplex PCR; TCRdb holds only in-frame clones, not every one. The sample shows 250,000 to 300,000 clones, over 70% of them seen only once. Sequences were obtained from PBMCs. These receptors all stem from a woman aged 60-70 years with lung cancer.

This chain uses TRBV2 with TRBJ1-5; TRBD1 aligns across 7 bases. The V segment lost 3 bases and the J segment 6 bases; nucleotides outside the gene matches: 5. Germline CDR1 SNHLY, CDR2 FYNNEI. This CDR3 comprises 14 residues. The CDR3 DNA follows: TGTGCCAGCAGTGAGAACAGGGGCGGTCAGCCCCAGCATTTT. Translated: CASSENRGGQPQHF.

This chain uses TRBV2 with TRBJ2-2; maybe TRBD1 (6 bases). This CDR3 comprises 14 residues. Germline V gene lookup returns CDR1 SNHLY and CDR2 FYNNEI. Trimming pared 6 bases from V and 1 base from J, leaving 9 bases between. CDR3 nucleotide sequence: TGTGCCAGCAGGGTGACAGGGAACACCGGGGAGCTGTTTTTT. Translating it yields CASRVTGNTGELFF.

The rearrangement uses TRBV2 and TRBJ2-7, with D perhaps given as TRBD1 or TRBD2 (6 bases each). Trimming left V 6 bases short and J 5 bases short, with 14 bases between. Per germline, CDR1 SNHLY and CDR2 FYNNEI. This CDR3 contains 13 residues. CDR3 sequence: CASRLLGGNEQYF. DNA of the CDR3: TGTGCCAGCAGATTGTTAGGGGGGAACGAGCAGTACTTC.

Here the CDR3 DNA reads TGTGCCAGCAGAATAGGTGGGGACAGCTCCTACGAGCAGTACTTC. This codes for CASRIGGDSSYEQYF. J is TRBJ2-7 and V is TRBV2; TRBD1 agrees at 7 bases. The germline gives CDR1 SNHLY, CDR2 FYNNEI. With 6 bases clipped from V and 0 bases from J, the junction kept 8 bases outside the gene matches. This CDR3 has 15 amino acids.

J is TRBJ2-7 and V is TRBV13; 7 nucleotides align to TRBD1. Looked up from germline, CDR1 is PRHDT and CDR2 is FYEKMQ (reference sequence). CDR3 size: 14 residues. J gave up 7 bases and V 3 bases, and 9 bases lay outside the gene matches. The CDR3 region has the DNA TGTGCCAGCAGCTTGAGACAGGGTACGGGGGAGCAGTACTTC. This gives the protein CASSLRQGTGEQYF.

The rearrangement joins TRBV18 to TRBJ1-2; maybe TRBD1 (6 bases). Germline V gene lookup returns CDR1 KGHSH and CDR2 LQKENI. Trimming pared 3 bases from V and 4 bases from J, leaving 18 bases between. This CDR3 spans 16 amino acids. For the CDR3, the DNA is TGTGCCAGCTCACCCCTGGCCGGCCAGGGGAGCTATGGCTACACCTTC. This sequence encodes CASSPLAGQGSYGYTF.

This clone was seen only once. The rearrangement uses TRBV7-9 and TRBJ2-1; tentative D call: TRBD2 (6 bases). The CDR3 spans 15 residues. Trimming cost V 4 bases and J 6 bases, with 16 bases left between them. Germline CDR1 reads SEHNR; CDR2 reads FQNEAQ (reference sequence). Here the CDR3 reads CASSSPTSRGNEQFF. The CDR3, as DNA: TGTGCCAGCAGCTCTCCGACTAGTCGCGGCAATGAGCAGTTCTTC.

The rearrangement joins TRBV5-1 to TRBJ2-2; unclear D gene. CDR3 length: 15 amino acids. In germline, CDR1 is SGHRS, CDR2 YFSETQ. Trimming shortened V by 0 bases and J by 0 bases, and 6 bases separated the two germline ends. CDR3 coding DNA: TGCGCCAGCAGCTTGGTGTCCACGAACACCGGGGAGCTGTTTTTT. This gives the protein CASSLVSTNTGELFF.

The chain couples TRBV15 to TRBJ2-1; no clear D. Trimming removed 1 base at V and 8 bases at J, with 9 bases between. The CDR3 spans 13 residues. Germline V lookup: CDR1 LNHNV, CDR2 YYDKDF (reference sequence). CDR3 sequence: CATSRGFLDEQFF. The DNA of the CDR3 is TGTGCCACCAGCAGAGGGTTCCTGGATGAGCAGTTCTTC.

This chain connects TRBV21-1 to TRBJ2-3; the table's D call TRBD2 went unverified against the DNA. TRBV21-1 is recorded as a pseudogene. This CDR3 region has 14 residues. CDR3 nucleotide sequence: TGTGCCAGCTCTCCTAGCGGGAGCACAGATACGCAGTATTTT. It translates to CASSPSGSTDTQYF.

The chain is built from TRBV5-1 and TRBJ2-2, with D possibly matching TRBD1 (5 bases). This CDR3 is 16 amino acids long. V was pared by 3 bases and J by 1 base, with 13 bases between. Germline V CDR1 and CDR2: SGHRS, YFSETQ. CDR3 DNA: TGCGCCAGCAGCTCAGACCAGGGATTGAACACCGGGGAGCTGTTTTTT. Translation: CASSSDQGLNTGELFF.

This clone has just a few counts. This chain uses TRBV20-1 with TRBJ2-2, with D uncertain. CDR3 length: 10 residues. Germline-derived CDR1 and CDR2 are DFQATT and SNEGSKA (reference sequence). V lost 5 bases to trimming and J lost 7 bases, with 5 bases between them. In DNA, the CDR3 is TGCAGTGCTTATAACGGGGAGCTGTTTTTT. Protein sequence: CSAYNGELFF.

This chain connects TRBV5-5 to TRBJ1-2, with 12 bases aligning to TRBD1. V lost 0 bases and J lost 7; bases outside the gene matches: 10. CDR1 and CDR2 (germline): SGHKS, YYEKEE (reference sequence). The CDR3 has 17 amino acids. The DNA of the CDR3 is TGTGCCAGCAGCTTGGCGGGACAGGGGGCTCGAACTCGTGGCTACACCTTC. Residues: CASSLAGQGARTRGYTF.

This clone was recorded a few times. This chain joins TRBV10-3 and TRBJ1-2; D uncertain. Germline V CDR1 and CDR2: ENHRY, SYGVKD. V was trimmed by 8 bases and J by 6 bases, leaving 16 bases between them. CDR3 length: 13 residues. This CDR3 reads CAIRQVMENGYTF. The DNA for the CDR3 is TGTGCCATCCGTCAGGTAATGGAAAATGGCTACACCTTC.

The chain couples TRBV14 to TRBJ1-4; D gene ambiguous. Trimming took off 0 bases at V and 6 bases at J, with 5 bases between the two ends. The CDR3 sequence is 13 residues long. Germline V gene lookup returns CDR1 SGHDN and CDR2 FVKESK. CDR3 residues: CASSQDNDEKLFF. In DNA, the CDR3 is TGTGCCAGCAGCCAAGATAACGATGAAAAACTGTTTTTT.

The table lists this clone with a count of one. The CDR3 region is CASSQSHSGGAGNTIYF. CDR3 DNA sequence: TGCGCCAGCAGCCAATCACATTCAGGGGGAGCTGGAAACACCATATATTTT. The V gene is TRBV4-1, the J gene TRBJ1-3; 7 bases are a match to TRBD1. The junction had 9 bases not matched to a gene; V was cut back by 2 bases and J by 2 bases. Germline-derived CDR1 and CDR2 are MGHRA and YSYEKL. The CDR3 is 17 amino acids.

The chain employs TRBV12-3 or TRBV12-4 and TRBJ1-1; D gene uncertain. The length of the CDR3 is 13 residues. Trimming took 1 base from V and 7 from J, leaving 10 bases between them. CDR3 amino acids: CASSLESSLEAFF. CDR3 DNA: TGTGCCAGCAGTTTAGAATCATCGCTTGAAGCTTTCTTT.

The genes are TRBV7-3 and TRBJ2-7, with a tentative D call TRBD1 (6 bases). V was clipped by 1 base and J by 1 base, with 11 bases between them. Germline loops: CDR1 SGHTA, CDR2 FQGTGA. The CDR3 extends over 15 amino acids. CDR3 in DNA: TGTGCCAGCAGCTTAAACCCCACAGGGTCCTACGAGCAGTACTTC. This codes for CASSLNPTGSYEQYF.

V gene TRBV5-5 combines with J gene TRBJ1-3, with 9 bases matching TRBD1. J gave up 0 bases and V 4 bases, and 5 bases lay outside the gene matches. The germline V gene encodes CDR1 SGHKS and CDR2 YYEKEE (reference sequence). The CDR3 contains 16 residues. CDR3 in DNA: TGTGCCAGCAGCCGATCACAGGGGGCCTCTGGAAACACCATATATTTT. It specifies CASSRSQGASGNTIYF.

The V call is TRBV18, the J call TRBJ2-7; D not certain. V was pared by 3 bases and J by 0 bases, with 6 bases between. CDR3 length: 13 amino acids. Per the germline V gene, CDR1 is KGHSH and CDR2 is LQKENI. The CDR3 region is CASSPPSSYEQYF. CDR3 nucleotide sequence: TGTGCCAGCTCACCCCCCAGCTCCTACGAGCAGTACTTC.

This clone was seen a single time. The chain employs TRBV10-3 and TRBJ2-5, with D possibly TRBD1 on 7 matching bases. CDR3 length: 14 residues. The germline V and J ends were trimmed by 6 bases and 4 bases, with 15 bases remaining between them. The germline gives CDR1 ENHRY, CDR2 SYGVKD. For the CDR3, the DNA is TGTGCCATCAGGGGGCAGGGGGGAGGAGAGACCCAGTACTTC. Protein product: CAIRGQGGGETQYF.

CDR3 bases: TGTGCCAGCAGCACGTGGACAGACAACTATGGCTACACCTTC. Its translation: CASSTWTDNYGYTF. V gene TRBV7-2 combines with J gene TRBJ1-2, with a weak D call TRBD1 (6 bases). Germline values: CDR1 SGHTA, CDR2 FQGNSA. With 5 bases removed from V and 2 bases from J, the gap between germline ends came to 12 bases. The CDR3 consists of 14 residues. Full variable domain (missing parts from reference TRBV7-2 and TRBJ1-2): GAGVSQSPSNKVTEKGKDVELRCDPISGHTALYWYRQSLGQGLEFLIYFQGNSAPDKSGLPSDRFSAERTGGSVSTLTIQRTQQEDSAVYLCASSTWTDNYGYTFGSGTRLTVV.

The chain uses TRBV10-3 and TRBJ2-1; tentative D call: TRBD1 (5 bases). V was shortened by 6 bases and J by 2 bases, with 8 bases between the two germline ends. Germline CDR1 and CDR2: ENHRY and SYGVKD. The CDR3 has 13 residues. The CDR3 region is CAISQGTYNEQFF. CDR3 coding DNA: TGTGCCATCAGCCAGGGTACCTACAATGAGCAGTTCTTC.

V and J are TRBV14 and TRBJ2-1; no definite D call. CDR1 and CDR2 (germline): SGHDN, FVKESK. This CDR3 contains 11 residues. The V gene lost 4 bases and the J gene lost 8 bases, with 6 bases spanning the gap. CDR3 in amino acids: CASSPADEQFF. Written as DNA, the CDR3 is TGTGCCAGCAGCCCAGCCGATGAGCAGTTCTTC.

The rearrangement uses TRBV7-8 and TRBJ1-2, with 9 bases fitting TRBD1. V was pared by 4 bases and J by 7 bases, with 10 bases of the junction left unmatched. The CDR3 loop spans 15 amino acids. Germline V CDR1 and CDR2: SGHVS, FQNEAQ. CDR3 sequence reads: CASSSTGGTVGGYTF. The CDR3 DNA is TGTGCCAGCAGCTCGACAGGGGGGACGGTGGGTGGCTACACCTTC.

The genes are TRBV5-5 and TRBJ1-3, with TRBD1 matching over 7 bases. CDR1 and CDR2 (germline): SGHKS, YYEKEE (reference sequence). With V trimmed by 4 bases and J by 3 bases, 7 bases remained unmatched. The CDR3 runs 15 residues. CDR3 sequence (DNA): TGTGCCAGCAGCCCCCAGACAGGGATTGGAAACACCATATATTTT. Its protein is CASSPQTGIGNTIYF.

This chain uses TRBV2 with TRBJ1-5; D gene unclear. The germline V and J ends were trimmed by 7 bases and 6 bases, with 16 bases remaining between them. Germline loops: CDR1 SNHLY, CDR2 FYNNEI. The CDR3 runs to 14 residues. The CDR3, as DNA: TGTGCCAGCACAGGAGGTTACGATGGTCAGCCCCAGCATTTT. As protein: CASTGGYDGQPQHF.

This clone was found once. This chain links TRBV6-4 with TRBJ2-7; 9 bases are a match to TRBD2. The CDR3 is 14 residues long. Germline values: CDR1 MRHNA, CDR2 SNTAGT. With 4 bases clipped from V and 5 bases from J, the junction kept 6 bases outside the gene matches. The CDR3: CASSGFSGGHEQYF. CDR3 DNA: TGTGCCAGCAGTGGATTTAGCGGGGGCCACGAGCAGTACTTC.

The CDR3 protein is CASSLVTSVYEQYF. Written as DNA, the CDR3 is TGTGCCAGCAGTTTAGTGACTAGCGTCTACGAGCAGTACTTC. The chain employs TRBV28 and TRBJ2-7, with 8 bases matching TRBD2. V gave up 2 bases and J gave up 3 bases; unmatched junction bases: 3. This CDR3 has 14 residues. Germline V gene sequence: CDR1 MDHEN, CDR2 SYDVKM. The full variable domain, with the rest looked up from reference TRBV28 and TRBJ2-7, is DVKVTQSSRYLVKRTGEKVFLECVQDMDHENMFWYRQDPGLGLRLIYFSYDVKMKEKGDIPEGYSVSREKKERFSLILESASTNQTSMYLCASSLVTSVYEQYFGPGTRLTVT.